These 13 T cell receptor beta chains were sequenced from one sample in a study of neoadjuvant nivolumab and ipilimumab in lung cancer. TCRdb's copy holds only in-frame clones and misses some; the assay was immunoSEQ multiplex PCR. This sample has 15,000 to 20,000 clones, with 60% to 85% found just once. The sample consisted of tumor tissue, taken after neoadjuvant nivolumab, alone or with ipilimumab, at or shortly before surgery. The source of these receptors is an adult with non-small cell lung cancer.

The table lists this clone with a count of one. This rearrangement joins TRBV30 to TRBJ1-2; TRBD1 might be the D (5 bases). V shed 5 bases and J shed 5 bases, with 15 bases lying between them. The CDR3 is 13 residues long. Germline V gene data show CDR1 as GTSNPN and CDR2 as SVGIG (reference sequence). The CDR3 nucleotides are TGTGCCTGGTCACGGGGAGGGGTATATGGCTACACCTTC. This sequence encodes CAWSRGGVYGYTF.

The genes are TRBV5-1 and TRBJ1-4; no clear D. Trimming removed 3 bases at V and 11 bases at J, with 14 bases between. Germline loops: CDR1 SGHRS, CDR2 YFSETQ. The CDR3 length is 13 residues. The CDR3 DNA follows: TGCGCCAGCAGCTCAGAACCGGGAGGGAAACTGTTTTTT. This sequence encodes CASSSEPGGKLFF.

The chain has TRBV7-6 and TRBJ1-4; the match to TRBD1 covers 9 bases. Germline V gene sequence: CDR1 SGHVS, CDR2 FNYEAQ. Trimming removed 5 bases from V and 11 bases from J; junction bases left unmatched: 6. The CDR3 length is 13 residues. The CDR3 coding sequence is TGTGCCAGCAGCCCAGGACAGGGGTTGAAACTGTTTTTT. Translation: CASSPGQGLKLFF.

This clone was counted once. The rearrangement links TRBV6-5 to TRBJ1-5, with TRBD1 matching 7 bases. The germline CDR1 and CDR2 sequences are MNHEY and SVGAGI. The CDR3 runs 15 residues. J was trimmed by 3 bases and V by 0 bases; bases with no gene match: 2. The CDR3 spells CASSYSGTVNQPQHF. CDR3 nucleotides: TGTGCCAGCAGTTACTCCGGGACAGTCAATCAGCCCCAGCATTTT.

This clone was seen a handful of times. The chain couples TRBV7-2 to TRBJ1-6, with D possibly being TRBD1 (5 bases). V was pared by 7 bases and J by 10 bases, with 14 bases between. CDR1 is SGHTA, CDR2 FQGNSA, per germline. The CDR3 is made up of 13 amino acids. The CDR3 DNA sequence: TGTGCCAGCACCACCGGAAGGGGCTCACCCCTCCACTTT. This encodes CASTTGRGSPLHF.

This clone was counted only a few times. The rearrangement links TRBV5-1 to TRBJ1-1; 8 bases fit TRBD1. The CDR3 covers 15 residues. The germline V gene has CDR1 SGHRS and CDR2 YFSETQ. J was trimmed by 5 bases and V by 4 bases; bases with no gene match: 10. Here the CDR3 DNA reads TGCGCCAGCAGCCCCCGTCCACAGGGGGAGACTGAAGCTTTCTTT. Encoded protein: CASSPRPQGETEAFF.

The gene calls are TRBV18 and TRBJ1-1; a weak D match, TRBD1 (5 bases). Germline CDR1 KGHSH, CDR2 LQKENI. The CDR3 has 15 residues. Trimming left V 4 bases short and J 1 base short, with 13 bases between. The CDR3 region has the DNA TGTGCCAGCTCACGAACGGGACGGGAGAACACTGAAGCTTTCTTT. Translating it yields CASSRTGRENTEAFF.

The chain uses TRBV4-2 and TRBJ1-1; TRBD1 might be the D (5 bases). V lost 3 bases and J 0 bases, leaving 11 bases between the germline ends. The CDR3 covers 15 residues. The germline CDR1 and CDR2 sequences are LGHNA and YNFKEQ. The CDR3 nucleotides are TGTGCCAGCAGCCAGGGGCGAGTAATGAACACTGAAGCTTTCTTT. Protein: CASSQGRVMNTEAFF.

This chain joins TRBV4-1 and TRBJ1-2; 8 positions match TRBD1. Germline CDR1 and CDR2: MGHRA and YSYEKL. Trimming at V came to 1 base and at J to 2 bases, leaving 6 bases not matched to a gene. The CDR3 consists of 16 residues. The CDR3 protein is CASSQVGQGINYGYTF. The CDR3 region has the DNA TGCGCCAGCAGCCAAGTAGGACAGGGAATAAACTATGGCTACACCTTC.

About this clone itself: Compared with germline, one end of the junction differs, possibly owing to a read error. V gene TRBV7-8 combines with J gene TRBJ2-5, with 11 bases that match TRBD2. The J call is in doubt because the DNA end fits TRBJ2-7 better. This CDR3 spans 15 amino acids. Germline values: CDR1 SGHVS, CDR2 FQNEAQ. The chain's CDR3 is CASSLAGGLVYEQYF. The DNA for the CDR3 is TGTGCCAGCAGCCTAGCGGGGGGATTGGTCTACGAGCAGTACTTC.

The chain couples TRBV7-8 to TRBJ2-2; possible D gene TRBD1, 6 bases. V lost 8 bases and J 0 bases, leaving 13 bases between the germline ends. CDR3 length equals 15 residues. Per germline, CDR1 SGHVS and CDR2 FQNEAQ. Written as DNA, the CDR3 is TGTGCCAGCGGGATACAGGGCTCGAACACCGGGGAGCTGTTTTTT. This gives the protein CASGIQGSNTGELFF.

The genes are TRBV9 and TRBJ2-7, with 10 bases identical to TRBD1. Germline V CDR1 and CDR2: SGDLS, YYNGEE. The CDR3 totals 16 residues. With V trimmed by 3 bases and J by 2 bases, 8 bases remained unmatched. For the CDR3, the DNA is TGTGCCAGCAGCGGCGGCGACAGGGGGCCGACCTACGAGCAGTACTTC. Translated: CASSGGDRGPTYEQYF.

The V and J genes are TRBV6-5 and TRBJ1-2, with D possibly TRBD1 on 5 matching bases. CDR3 length: 15 residues. Germline values: CDR1 MNHEY, CDR2 SVGAGI. Trimming shortened V by 2 bases and J by 1 base, and 11 bases separated the two germline ends. CDR3 nucleotide sequence: TGTGCCAGCAGTTACGGGCAGGGTTTTAACTATGGCTACACCTTC. Amino acids: CASSYGQGFNYGYTF.